This TCR beta chain was sequenced during a study of response to subunit inactivated influenza vaccine. Findings and limits, study-wide: The study's authors posited that every seasonal influenza vaccination enlists few new T cells.

About this clonotype itself: Antigen unknown.

TCRdb independently ran MiXCR on the RT-PCR reads; one entry per CDR3 protein. The profile shows 280,000 or so distinct CDR3 sequences, roughly 22% of them singletons. V shed 3 bases and J 0 bases; nucleotides not matched to a gene: 4. This CDR3 has 15 amino acids. CDR1 and CDR2 (germline): SEHNR, FQNEAQ (reference sequence). This material consisted of PBMCs from blood, taken approximately 20 months after vaccination. The chain couples TRBV7-9 to TRBJ2-7, with 8 positions matching TRBD2. The TCR originated in a man aged 45 to 70 who received an inactivated influenza vaccine. Here the CDR3 reads CASSFEREPSYEQYF. The CDR3 coding sequence is TGTGCCAGCAGCTTTGAGCGGGAGCCCTCCTACGAGCAGTACTTC.